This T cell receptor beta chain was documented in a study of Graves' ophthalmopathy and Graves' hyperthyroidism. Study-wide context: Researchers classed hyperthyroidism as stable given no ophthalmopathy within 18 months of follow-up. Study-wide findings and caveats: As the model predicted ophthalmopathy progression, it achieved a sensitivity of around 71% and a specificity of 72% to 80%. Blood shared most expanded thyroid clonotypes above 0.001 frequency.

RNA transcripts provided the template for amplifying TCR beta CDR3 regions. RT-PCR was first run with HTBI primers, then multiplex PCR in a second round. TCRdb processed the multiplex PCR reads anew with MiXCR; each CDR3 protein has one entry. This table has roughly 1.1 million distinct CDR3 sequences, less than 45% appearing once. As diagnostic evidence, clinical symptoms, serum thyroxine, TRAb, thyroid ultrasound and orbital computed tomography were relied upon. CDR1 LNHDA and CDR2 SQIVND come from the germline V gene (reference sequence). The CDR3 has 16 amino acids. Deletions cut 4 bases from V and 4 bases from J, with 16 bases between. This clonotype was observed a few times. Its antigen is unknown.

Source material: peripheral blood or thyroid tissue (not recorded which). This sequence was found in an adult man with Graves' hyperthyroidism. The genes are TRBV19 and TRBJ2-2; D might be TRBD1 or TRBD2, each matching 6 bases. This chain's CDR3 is CASSRGPGASTGELFF. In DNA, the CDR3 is TGTGCCAGTAGTAGAGGCCCGGGGGCCAGCACCGGGGAGCTGTTTTTT.